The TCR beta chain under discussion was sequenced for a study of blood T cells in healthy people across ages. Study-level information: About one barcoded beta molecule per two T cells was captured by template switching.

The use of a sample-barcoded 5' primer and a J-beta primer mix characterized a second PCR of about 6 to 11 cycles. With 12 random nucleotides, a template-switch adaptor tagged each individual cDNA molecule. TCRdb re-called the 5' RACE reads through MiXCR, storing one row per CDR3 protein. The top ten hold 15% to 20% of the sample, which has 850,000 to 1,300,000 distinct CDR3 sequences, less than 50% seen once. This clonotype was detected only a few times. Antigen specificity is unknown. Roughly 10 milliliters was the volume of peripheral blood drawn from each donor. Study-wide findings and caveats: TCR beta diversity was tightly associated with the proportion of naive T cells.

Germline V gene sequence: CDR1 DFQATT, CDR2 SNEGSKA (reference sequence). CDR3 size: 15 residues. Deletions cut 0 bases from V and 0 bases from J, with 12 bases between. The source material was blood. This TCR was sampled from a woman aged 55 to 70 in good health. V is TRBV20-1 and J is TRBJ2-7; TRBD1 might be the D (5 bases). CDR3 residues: CSARDQTESSYEQYF. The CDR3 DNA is TGCAGTGCTAGAGACCAGACAGAGAGCTCCTACGAGCAGTACTTC.